This TCR beta chain was identified during a study of shared clonotypes between healthy human individuals. Overall study context: Per donor, CD8 memory used one plate, CD8 naive used two, CD4 memory used three and CD4 naive used three.

Turning to this clone: Antigen specificity is unknown.

Whole-study results and caveats: It was observed that roughly 4.8% of naive CD4 clonotypes were shared across several donors. Though the depth was large, rarefaction showed that sorted-subset sequencing was incomplete.

In the source study's methods: With immunoSEQ giving junction-only sequences and no quality scores, filtering differed. TCRdb's copy holds only in-frame clones and misses some; the assay was immunoSEQ multiplex PCR. That table supplies the V and J calls and clone size; D and trimming were determined from the DNA. The sample has nearly 750,000 clones, around 70% seen once. The sequence came from a woman in her twenties or thirties in good health. The sequenced material came from memory CD4+ T cells sorted from blood. Described subset: CD45RA-negative fraction.

Here the CDR3 reads CASSFTGPGSYNEQFF. CDR3 nucleotide sequence: TGTGCCAGCAGTTTCACAGGGCCCGGATCCTACAATGAGCAGTTCTTC. The chain couples TRBV27 to TRBJ2-1, with a possible D match to TRBD1 (6 bases). CDR1 and CDR2 (germline): MNHEY, SMNVEV (reference sequence). The CDR3 length is 16 residues. Trimming cost V 3 bases and J 1 base, with 13 bases left between them.